The 30 T cell receptor beta chains listed next were all sequenced from one sample in a study of blood T cell repertoires in COVID-19. The protocol was immunoSEQ multiplex PCR, while the TCRdb copy is restricted to in-frame clones and leaves out a portion. The sample has roughly 140,000 clones, 75% to 85% seen once; the top ten hold 7.2%. The specimen sequenced was peripheral blood. The origin of the receptors is a woman aged 45-65 years in a cohort sampled during active or convalescent COVID-19.

J is TRBJ1-3 and V is TRBV6-2 or TRBV6-3; D gene unclear. This CDR3 is built from 13 residues. Trimming pared 2 bases from V and 4 bases from J, leaving 6 bases between. CDR1 is MNHEY, CDR2 SVGEGT, per germline. The CDR3 reads CASSYTRGNTIYF. CDR3 DNA: TGTGCCAGCAGTTACACCCGGGGAAACACCATATATTTT.

In this sample, this clone turned up a few times. The chain has TRBV7-3 and TRBJ1-2, with 8 bases that match TRBD1. Losses at the gene ends were 5 bases for V and 6 bases for J; bases not matched to a gene: 11. The CDR3 is 15 residues long. Germline-derived CDR1 and CDR2 are SGHTA and FQGTGA. The CDR3 nucleotides are TGTGCCAGCAGCCTTTCCGGACAGGGCGGTAATGGCTACACCTTC. Encoded protein: CASSLSGQGGNGYTF.

The CDR3 is CASSTGKQGAAYEQYF. The CDR3, as DNA: TGCGCCAGCAGCACCGGAAAACAGGGGGCGGCCTACGAGCAGTACTTC. The chain recombines TRBV5-1 with TRBJ2-7, with TRBD1 matching 9 bases. The CDR3 spans 16 residues. Germline-derived CDR1 and CDR2 are SGHRS and YFSETQ. The trim removed 4 bases at V and 2 bases at J, leaving 10 bases unmatched.

The rearrangement uses TRBV2 and TRBJ1-5; D remains ambiguous. The germline V gene encodes CDR1 SNHLY and CDR2 FYNNEI. Trimming stripped 6 bases from V and 0 bases from J, with 6 bases between. This CDR3 contains 13 residues. The CDR3 nucleotides are TGTGCCAGCAGGCAGTATAGCAATCAGCCCCAGCATTTT. Its translation: CASRQYSNQPQHF. Variable domain in full (rest from reference TRBV2 and TRBJ1-5): EPEVTQTPSHQVTQMGQEVILRCVPISNHLYFYWYRQILGQKVEFLVSFYNNEISEKSEIFDDQFSVERPDGSNFTLKIRSTKLEDSAMYFCASRQYSNQPQHFGDGTRLSIL.

This clone was recorded only once. The chain employs TRBV6-5 and TRBJ2-7; the match to TRBD1 covers 10 bases. The CDR3 has 15 residues. Germline V CDR1 and CDR2: MNHEY, SVGAGI. V gave up 8 bases and J gave up 4 bases; unmatched junction bases: 11. The CDR3 coding sequence is TGTGCCAGCGCTCAATCCGGGACAGGGGTATACGAGCAGTACTTC. Its protein is CASAQSGTGVYEQYF.

CDR3 loop: CASRGSGRDGYTF. The CDR3 nucleotides read TGTGCCAGCAGGGGAAGTGGGCGGGATGGCTACACCTTC. The chain combines TRBV9 with TRBJ1-2; no clear D. The CDR3 extends over 13 amino acids. Germline CDR1 is SGDLS and CDR2 is YYNGEE. V was pared by 5 bases and J by 6 bases, with 14 bases between.

The genes are TRBV5-1 and TRBJ1-2; a weak D match, TRBD1 (6 bases). Per the germline V gene, CDR1 is SGHRS and CDR2 is YFSETQ. The CDR3 has 14 residues. The V gene lost 4 bases and the J gene lost 8 bases, with 18 bases spanning the gap. In nucleotides, the CDR3 is TGCGCCAGCAGCCAGGACAGCCGGCATATGGGCTACACCTTC. Its protein is CASSQDSRHMGYTF.

The chain combines TRBV5-6 with TRBJ1-4; no firm D call. Germline V gene lookup returns CDR1 SGHDT and CDR2 YYEEEE. V lost 0 bases and J lost 8, with 8 bases in between. The CDR3 has 13 residues. The CDR3 loop reads CASSLASSEKLFF. The CDR3 bases are TGTGCCAGCAGCTTGGCCTCGAGCGAAAAACTGTTTTTT. The full variable domain, its missing parts supplied by reference TRBV5-6 and TRBJ1-4, is DAGVTQSPTHLIKTRGQQVTLRCSPKSGHDTVSWYQQALGQGPQFIFQYYEEEERQRGNFPDRFSGHQFPNYSSELNVNALLLGDSALYLCASSLASSEKLFFGSGTQLSVL.

J is TRBJ2-1 and V is TRBV3-1 (or the pseudogene TRBV3-2); a weak D match, TRBD1 (6 bases). V gave up 5 bases and J gave up 13 bases, with 15 bases separating them. In germline, CDR1 is LGHDT, CDR2 YNNKEL (reference sequence). The CDR3 is 12 residues long. The chain's CDR3 is CASSTRTAVQFF. DNA of the CDR3: TGTGCCAGCAGCACCCGGACAGCCGTACAGTTCTTC.

This chain joins TRBV9 and TRBJ1-4; 10 bases are shared with TRBD1. V shed 3 bases and J 0 bases; nucleotides not matched to a gene: 11. The CDR3 spans 19 residues. Germline-derived CDR1 and CDR2 are SGDLS and YYNGEE. The CDR3 bases are TGTGCCAGCAGCGCCCTCGGGACAGGGGCCTTTGCAACTAATGAAAAACTGTTTTTT. Amino acids: CASSALGTGAFATNEKLFF.

This rearrangement joins TRBV2 to TRBJ1-2; TRBD1 is a possible D gene (6 bases). CDR1 is SNHLY, CDR2 FYNNEI, per germline. There are 13 residues in the CDR3. The germline V and J ends were trimmed by 8 bases and 2 bases, with 12 bases remaining between them. The CDR3 loop is CASWDGTNYGYTF. CDR3 DNA: TGTGCCAGCTGGGACGGGACAAACTATGGCTACACCTTC.

The chain employs TRBV6-5 and TRBJ1-1, with TRBD1 matching over 7 bases. The V and J ends lost 4 bases and 6 bases, in that order; junction bases with no gene match: 14. The CDR3 extends over 16 amino acids. The germline CDR1 and CDR2 sequences are MNHEY and SVGAGI. The CDR3 loop reads CASSFLGPGGNAEAFF. In DNA form, the CDR3 reads TGTGCCAGCAGTTTCCTCGGACCAGGGGGTAACGCTGAAGCTTTCTTT.

The V and J genes are TRBV29-1 and TRBJ1-1; 9 bases are a match to TRBD1. In germline, CDR1 is SQVTM, CDR2 ANQGSEA. The CDR3 extends over 12 amino acids. Unmatched junction bases numbered 10, after V lost 6 bases and J lost 11 bases. Here the CDR3 reads CSVAGTGRPAFF. The CDR3 nucleotides read TGCAGCGTCGCCGGGACAGGGAGGCCGGCTTTCTTT.

This clone came up a few times. The V and J genes are TRBV18 and TRBJ1-2, with TRBD1 identical over 9 bases. V shed 2 bases, J shed 6 bases, and the junction held 1 base outside the gene matches. This CDR3 is 13 amino acids long. Germline-derived CDR1 and CDR2 are KGHSH and LQKENI. CDR3 sequence (DNA): TGTGCCAGCTCACCAAGGACAGGGGATGGCTACACCTTC. Translation gives CASSPRTGDGYTF.

The chain combines TRBV7-9 with TRBJ2-3; weak D call: TRBD2 (6 bases). Germline V gene lookup returns CDR1 SEHNR and CDR2 FQNEAQ (reference sequence). The CDR3 length is 13 residues. V was shortened by 10 bases and J by 2 bases, with 13 bases between the two germline ends. The CDR3 nucleotides read TGTGCCACGGGGGATAAGAACACAGATACGCAGTATTTT. Protein sequence: CATGDKNTDTQYF.

J is TRBJ1-1 and V is TRBV15, with 9 bases that match TRBD1. Germline V gives CDR1 LNHNV, CDR2 YYDKDF (reference sequence). CDR3 length: 17 amino acids. V lost 0 bases to trimming and J lost 3 bases; unmatched junction nucleotides: 8. The chain's CDR3 is CATSRDSLGQGDTEAFF. CDR3 sequence (DNA): TGTGCCACCAGCAGAGATTCACTGGGACAGGGAGACACTGAAGCTTTCTTT.

This clone appeared once. This chain uses TRBV5-1 with TRBJ1-5; 9 bases are shared with TRBD1. The V gene end was trimmed by 4 bases and the J gene end by 7 bases; junction bases not matched to a gene: 9. The CDR3 loop spans 15 amino acids. From germline, CDR1 is SGHRS and CDR2 YFSETQ. Here the CDR3 DNA reads TGCGCCAGCAGCGAGGGACAGGGATCAGGACAGCCCCAGCATTTT. The encoded protein is CASSEGQGSGQPQHF.

This chain joins TRBV10-2 and TRBJ2-1; possible D gene TRBD2, 6 bases. The CDR3 length is 17 residues. Germline CDR1 is WSHSY and CDR2 is SAAADI. V lost 7 bases, J lost 4 bases, and 23 bases lay in between. CDR3 DNA sequence: TGCGCCAGCACCCCCCGGGGGTCACCAAGAAAATACAATGAGCAGTTCTTC. Translating gives CASTPRGSPRKYNEQFF.

The chain links TRBV6-1 to TRBJ1-5; TRBD1 aligns across 7 bases. Unmatched junction bases numbered 6, after V lost 3 bases and J lost 7 bases. Looked up from germline, CDR1 is MNHNS and CDR2 is SASEGT. The CDR3 is made up of 14 amino acids. Here the CDR3 reads CASSESSGGQPQHF. In nucleotides, the CDR3 is TGTGCCAGCAGTGAGTCGTCAGGGGGGCAGCCCCAGCATTTT.

The CDR3 here is CASTSLLAGEQFF. The CDR3 DNA reads TGTGCCAGCACCTCACTTTTAGCGGGGGAGCAGTTCTTC. This rearrangement joins TRBV2 to TRBJ2-1, with 8 bases matching TRBD2. J was trimmed by 10 bases and V by 7 bases; bases with no gene match: 9. This CDR3 comprises 13 residues. CDR1 is SNHLY and CDR2 is FYNNEI in the germline V gene.

This chain uses TRBV7-2 with TRBJ1-2; 7 bases are shared with TRBD1. V gave up 4 bases and J gave up 6 bases; unmatched junction bases: 11. The CDR3 length is 15 residues. CDR1 is SGHTA and CDR2 is FQGNSA in the germline V gene. This CDR3 is CASSSRQGGEDGYTF. The DNA of the CDR3 is TGTGCCAGCAGCTCGAGACAGGGTGGAGAAGATGGCTACACCTTC. The whole variable domain, remainder taken from reference TRBV7-2 and TRBJ1-2, is GAGVSQSPSNKVTEKGKDVELRCDPISGHTALYWYRQSLGQGLEFLIYFQGNSAPDKSGLPSDRFSAERTGGSVSTLTIQRTQQEDSAVYLCASSSRQGGEDGYTFGSGTRLTVV.

The chain has TRBV3-1 (or the pseudogene TRBV3-2) and TRBJ2-2, with a tentative D call TRBD2 (5 bases). This CDR3 has 14 amino acids. Germline CDR1 is LGHDT and CDR2 is YNNKEL (reference sequence). Trimming cost V 3 bases and J 7 bases, with 12 bases left between them. CDR3 sequence (DNA): TGTGCCAGCAGCCATCGGGGAATTAACGGGGAGCTGTTTTTT. It codes for CASSHRGINGELFF.

The chain combines TRBV24-1 with TRBJ1-5; D uncertain. Trimming pared 6 bases from V and 8 bases from J, leaving 13 bases between. The CDR3 length is 13 residues. Per the germline V gene, CDR1 is KGHDR and CDR2 is SFDVKD. In DNA, the CDR3 is TGTGCCACCAGTAGGGCGGGGAGGGAGCCCCAGCATTTT. It is translated as CATSRAGREPQHF.

The chain is built from TRBV30 and TRBJ1-2; possibly TRBD1 for D (6 bases). This CDR3 has 14 residues. V lost 1 base and J 4 bases, leaving 13 bases between the germline ends. CDR1 and CDR2 from the germline V gene are GTSNPN and SVGIG (reference sequence). CDR3 DNA: TGTGCCTGGAGTGCTACAGGGCCTTTCTATGGCTACACCTTC. Its protein is CAWSATGPFYGYTF.

Notes on this clone: A much larger clone lies a single base off, so this may be a read error. The V gene is TRBV6-2 or TRBV6-3, the J gene TRBJ1-2; TRBD1 aligns across 8 bases. Germline assignment: CDR1 MNHEY and CDR2 SVGEGT. V shed 6 bases, J shed 4 bases, and the junction held 4 bases outside the gene matches. The CDR3 runs to 13 residues. This CDR3 reads CASSPTGVYGYTF. CDR3 DNA: TGTGCCAGCAGCCCGACAGGGGTCTATGGCTACACCTTC.

J is TRBJ2-3 and V is TRBV5-1, with 15 bases identical to TRBD2. This CDR3 has 18 amino acids. V shed 3 bases, J shed 1 base, and the junction held 6 bases outside the gene matches. From germline, CDR1 is SGHRS and CDR2 YFSETQ. The CDR3 region has the DNA TGCGCCAGCAGCTCCGGACTAGCGGGGGGGCTACGCACAGATACGCAGTATTTT. It is translated as CASSSGLAGGLRTDTQYF.

For the CDR3, the DNA is TGCGCCAGCAGCTTTGGACAGGAGCGGAATTCACCCCTCCACTTT. This gives the protein CASSFGQERNSPLHF. This rearrangement joins TRBV5-1 to TRBJ1-6, with 7 bases identical to TRBD1. Losses at the gene ends were 2 bases for V and 7 bases for J; bases not matched to a gene: 6. CDR1 is SGHRS and CDR2 is YFSETQ in the germline V gene. The CDR3 consists of 15 residues.

This rearrangement joins TRBV3-1 (or the pseudogene TRBV3-2) to TRBJ1-3; no reliable D call. CDR1 is LGHDT and CDR2 is YNNKEL in the germline V gene (reference sequence). The CDR3 is 14 amino acids. Trimming left V 1 base short and J 3 bases short, with 7 bases between. The CDR3 loop is CASSQAGFGNTIYF. The CDR3, as DNA: TGTGCCAGCAGCCAAGCGGGATTTGGAAACACCATATATTTT.

The chain uses TRBV11-3 and TRBJ2-1, with D perhaps TRBD2 (5 bases). The V end lost 5 bases, the J end lost 3 bases, and 14 bases lay between the germline ends. Looked up from germline, CDR1 is SGHNT and CDR2 is YENEEA. This CDR3 comprises 15 residues. The CDR3 nucleotides are TGTGCCAGCAGCGCAGCGGTTAATTTCTACAATGAGCAGTTCTTC. This codes for CASSAAVNFYNEQFF.

CDR3 nucleotides: TGCGCCAGCAGCTTACAGTCTAGCGGGGGACTTGATACGCAGTATTTT. Its translation: CASSLQSSGGLDTQYF. The J gene is TRBJ2-3, the V gene TRBV5-1, with 10 nucleotides matching TRBD2. The junction had 9 bases not matched to a gene; V was cut back by 2 bases and J by 6 bases. Germline CDR1 and CDR2: SGHRS and YFSETQ. The CDR3 spans 16 residues. Looking up the rest from reference TRBV5-1 and TRBJ2-3 gives the full variable domain: KAGVTQTPRYLIKTRGQQVTLSCSPISGHRSVSWYQQTPGQGLQFLFEYFSETQRNKGNFPGRFSGRQFSNSRSEMNVSTLELGDSALYLCASSLQSSGGLDTQYFGPGTRLTVL.